The next 10 T cell receptor beta chains were all read from a single sample in a study of blood T cell repertoires in COVID-19 (TCRdb year 2020). Library creation used the immunoSEQ multiplex PCR assay. Not all clones reach the TCRdb copy of this immuneACCESS table, which keeps in-frame sequences only. Checked studies attribute under half of the gap to unresolved V genes and leave the rest unexplained. The sample records more than 350,000 clones, around nine tenths of which are singletons. In total, the top ten clones hold about a tenth of the sample. The sequencing sample was made of PBMCs or T cells enriched from blood (not recorded which). Source of these receptors: a woman aged 45 to 65 who had recovered from COVID-19.

This chain connects TRBV4-3 to TRBJ2-7; D is unclear. Germline CDR1 and CDR2: LGHNA and YSLEER. The CDR3 runs to 16 residues. V lost 0 bases, J lost 5 bases, and 17 bases lay in between. The CDR3 nucleotides read TGCGCCAGCAGCCAAGATTTCGGAGACGGTCAAAACGAGCAGTACTTC. This translates into CASSQDFGDGQNEQYF.

The rearrangement joins TRBV28 to TRBJ1-2; 12 bases map to TRBD1. This CDR3 comprises 15 residues. CDR1 and CDR2 from the germline V gene are MDHEN and SYDVKM. J gave up 5 bases and V 5 bases, and 6 bases lay outside the gene matches. The CDR3 spells CASSVPGQGAYGYTF. For the CDR3, the DNA is TGTGCCAGCAGTGTACCGGGACAGGGGGCTTATGGCTACACCTTC.

The chain links TRBV19 to TRBJ2-6; D ambiguous. The CDR3 is made up of 16 amino acids. V was clipped by 6 bases and J by 0 bases, with 12 bases between them. CDR1 LNHDA and CDR2 SQIVND come from the germline V gene (reference sequence). CDR3 loop: CASSTLGFSGANVLTF. The CDR3 nucleotides read TGTGCCAGTAGCACACTCGGGTTCTCTGGGGCCAACGTCCTGACTTTC. Full variable domain (remainder filled in from reference TRBV19 and TRBJ2-6): DGGITQSPKYLFRKEGQNVTLSCEQNLNHDAMYWYRQDPGQGLRLIYYSQIVNDFQKGDIAEGYSVSREKKESFPLTVTSAQKNPTAFYLCASSTLGFSGANVLTFGAGSRLTVL.

This chain uses TRBV6-1 with TRBJ2-3, with TRBD2 identical over 10 bases. Germline assignment: CDR1 MNHNS and CDR2 SASEGT. The CDR3 has 20 amino acids. The V gene end was trimmed by 4 bases and the J gene end by 0 bases; junction bases not matched to a gene: 16. The CDR3 DNA reads as TGTGCCAGCAGTGTTCACCCTTCAACTAGCGGGGAATACAGCACAGATACGCAGTATTTT. It codes for CASSVHPSTSGEYSTDTQYF.

V and J are TRBV2 and TRBJ2-3, with 8 nucleotides matching TRBD2. The junction had 13 bases not matched to a gene; V was cut back by 7 bases and J by 1 base. The CDR3 extends over 17 amino acids. Germline-derived CDR1 and CDR2 are SNHLY and FYNNEI. This CDR3 reads CASNPLDPGGRTDTQYF. The CDR3 DNA is TGTGCCAGCAACCCTCTGGATCCGGGGGGGCGCACAGATACGCAGTATTTT.

CDR3 sequence: CASSRSSYNSPLHF. The CDR3 nucleotides read TGTGCCAGCAGCAGGAGCTCCTATAATTCACCCCTCCACTTT. The chain recombines TRBV7-8 with TRBJ1-6; D is unclear. CDR1 is SGHVS, CDR2 FQNEAQ, per germline. The germline V and J ends were trimmed by 5 bases and 0 bases, with 5 bases remaining between them. The CDR3 contains 14 residues.

The gene calls are TRBV5-1 and TRBJ1-4, with TRBD1 matching 8 bases. The CDR3 runs 15 residues. J was trimmed by 9 bases and V by 2 bases; bases with no gene match: 9. Germline CDR1 and CDR2: SGHRS and YFSETQ. CDR3 in amino acids: CASSFLSGQGQKLFF. The CDR3 DNA follows: TGCGCCAGCAGCTTTCTAAGTGGACAGGGTCAAAAACTGTTTTTT.

This chain links TRBV5-1 with TRBJ2-5, with TRBD2 matching 7 bases. With 0 bases clipped from V and 5 bases from J, the junction kept 7 bases outside the gene matches. CDR1 SGHRS and CDR2 YFSETQ come from the germline V gene. The CDR3 has 15 amino acids. The CDR3 DNA reads as TGCGCCAGCAGCTTGGGTAAGGGGCGGGAGGAGACCCAGTACTTC. Translated: CASSLGKGREETQYF.

J is TRBJ2-2 and V is TRBV27, with D perhaps TRBD1 (5 bases). V was shortened by 3 bases and J by 0 bases, with 8 bases between the two germline ends. This CDR3 is built from 15 residues. Germline CDR1 and CDR2: MNHEY and SMNVEV (reference sequence). In nucleotides, the CDR3 is TGTGCCAGCAGTTTGCGACAGACGAACACCGGGGAGCTGTTTTTT. Protein product: CASSLRQTNTGELFF.

This clone was observed a single time. V usage is TRBV7-2 and J usage is TRBJ2-7; 10 bases map to TRBD2. This CDR3 has 15 amino acids. V lost 4 bases to trimming and J lost 2 bases; unmatched junction nucleotides: 5. The germline gives CDR1 SGHTA, CDR2 FQGNSA. CDR3 sequence reads: CASSSAGGSAYEQYF. The CDR3 DNA reads TGTGCCAGCAGCTCAGCGGGGGGGAGCGCCTACGAGCAGTACTTC.